This T cell receptor (beta chain) was documented in a study of T cell responses to AZD1222 COVID-19 vaccine (dated by TCRdb to 2020 to 2022). About the study as a whole: A total of 230 to 250 trial participants underwent TCR sequencing, of whom about 200 had received two doses of AZD1222 and some 25 had received two doses of the MenACWY control vaccine. Trial participants were enrolled by age into 18-55, 56-69 and 70-plus year subgroups, with about 150, 27 and 61 TCR-sequenced participants respectively.

The time point label, as the study defines it: about 28 days (+/-7) after the second vaccine dose. Because spike-specific TCR depth and breadth did not differ between the two schedules, AZD1222 recipients who got a second dose at roughly 4 weeks were pooled with those who got a second dose at roughly 12 weeks. The vaccinee samples were drawn from two UK trials, COV001 and COV002, one of which was a single-blind randomized controlled phase 2/3 trial testing AZD1222 (ChAdOx1 nCoV-19) in healthy adults. For TCRbeta chain sequencing, PBMC samples from trial participants were taken at day 0 and at day 28 after the second dose. The CDR3 regions of human TCRbeta chains were analyzed by immunosequencing. Per the source publication's procedure: Repertoire TCRs were checked for matches against a reference library of SARS-CoV-2-specific TCRs that had been generated using the MIRA antigen-specificity platform. Breadth meant the fraction of unique TCRs that were SARS-CoV-2-associated, whereas depth meant the fraction of total T cells that were SARS-CoV-2-associated. Using the MIRA data, each spike-specific TCR was assigned both to the spike region to which the TCR was reactive and to a CD4 or CD8 class. Log10-transformed breadth and depth values were compared by one-way ANOVA with Sidak's multiple comparisons tests. TCRdb took this table from immuneACCESS and kept in-frame rearrangements with V and J called. Such tables lack part of the clones; where checked against another copy, unresolved V genes explain under half of the gap, and the rest is unexplained. The DNA gave D and trimming, while V, J and clone size come from that table. Counted in this sample were about 86,000 clones; more than 70% of them appeared once. Of the sample, about 7.1% falls within the top ten clones.

The research as a whole found: In the small 56-69-year group, the increase in depth fell short of significance, most likely because of low power. Reportedly, almost half of the unique spike-specific TCRs recognized epitopes lying outside the regions that are mutated in the B.1.351 and B.1.1.7 variants. The whole spike protein was spanned by vaccine-associated CD4 TCRs, and dominant responses were seen in regions 160-218 and 743-854. Because no samples from the day 14 peak response were available, repertoires could be characterized only after the peak T cell response. Conclusions about previously exposed vaccinees were limited because only six AZD1222 recipients were SARS-CoV-2 seropositive at baseline. Participants were mostly white British and included more females than males, and it was suggested by the authors that clonal diversity may have been underestimated. A significant rise in spike-specific TCR breadth and depth was observed after two AZD1222 doses relative to day 0 and relative to MenACWY recipients.

Turning to this clone: It lacks a known antigen. Base qualities are not provided; no much larger clone lies one nucleotide away.

Taken from cysteine to phenylalanine, the CDR3 has 15 residues. Only CDR3 DNA is held: 45 bases, read in frame from base 1. Here V drops 3 bases and J drops 2 bases, and the junction holds 4 bases not matched to any gene. The germline V gene supplies CDR1 KGHSH and CDR2 LQKENI. The rearrangement combines TRBV18 with TRBJ2-7, with 10 central nucleotides matching TRBD1. This sequence originates from an adult who received the AZD1222 COVID-19 vaccine. Sample: peripheral blood, taken 28 days after the second AZD1222 dose. The DNA reads as follows: TGTGCCAGCTCACCCGGGACAGGGGTTCCCTACGAGCAGTACTTC. Translated, it gives CASSPGTGVPYEQYF.